This T cell receptor (beta chain) comes out of a study of shared clonotypes between healthy human individuals. Findings and caveats of the study: For naive CD4 cells, 5% to 6.5% of clonotypes were shared across a handful of donors.

Note on this clone: As yet, its antigen is unknown.

CDR3 size: 13 residues. Germline lookup yields CDR1 MNHEY and CDR2 SVGAGI. V dropped 5 bases and J dropped 13 bases, with 18 bases sitting between them. The method was immunoSEQ multiplex PCR; TCRdb's version includes in-frame clones alone and lacks a portion of them. In the table there are over a million clones, roughly 95% of which are singletons. Sequenced input: naive CD4+ T cells sorted from blood. Indicated subset: CD45RA+ positively selected. The sequence was obtained from a man aged 25 to 40 in good health. The gene calls are TRBV6-5 and TRBJ2-1; D gene ambiguous. CDR3 nucleotides: TGTGCCAGCAGTCCCACCCTACAAGGAGTACAGTTCTTC. Its protein product is CASSPTLQGVQFF.